The rows below give T cell receptor beta chains drawn from one sample of a study of early T cells in non-severe SARS-CoV-2 infection. A single record per CDR3 protein comes from TCRdb applying MiXCR to the 5' RACE reads. The sample gives just under 60,000 distinct CDR3 sequences, around 9% of which show up once; 17% is in the top ten. Sequencing was performed on whole blood. The receptors were gathered from an adult who was a healthcare worker with PCR-confirmed SARS-CoV-2 infection or an uninfected control (not recorded which). Each CDR3 is given with its conserved first and last residue. The D gene is left open where the match is weak. Clone size is given for some rows only: seen once, a few or many times, or a class if the clone is expanded.

many	TRBV28	-	TRBJ2-7	CASSPPGQFVEQYF	TGTGCCAGCAGCCCCCCGGGGCAGTTCGTCGAGCAGTACTTC
-	TRBV15	-	TRBJ2-7	CATSRFGSSYEQYF	TGTGCCACCAGCAGGTTTGGTTCCTCCTACGAGCAGTACTTC
many	TRBV20-1	-	TRBJ1-3	CSARKGEDTIYF	TGCAGTGCGAGGAAGGGCGAGGACACCATATATTTT
many	TRBV11-2	-	TRBJ2-6	CASSTQSSGANVLTF	TGTGCCAGCAGCACTCAAAGCTCTGGGGCCAACGTCCTGACTTTC
few	TRBV20-1	TRBD2	TRBJ2-3	CSARDFGLAGGDTQYF	TGCAGTGCTAGAGATTTCGGACTAGCGGGAGGGGATACGCAGTATTTT
many	TRBV2	-	TRBJ2-1	CASKRLQWNEQFF	TGTGCCAGCAAGCGGCTACAATGGAATGAGCAGTTCTTC
few	TRBV20-1	-	TRBJ2-5	CSVLRGGETQYF	TGCAGTGTCCTCAGGGGAGGAGAGACCCAGTACTTC
-	TRBV25-1	TRBD1	TRBJ2-2	CASSQQGNGELFF	TGTGCCAGCAGCCAACAGGGGAACGGGGAGCTGTTTTTT
-	TRBV7-8	-	TRBJ2-1	CASSLGRLHSYNEQFF	TGTGCCAGCAGCTTGGGCCGACTCCACTCCTACAATGAGCAGTTCTTC
few	TRBV12-3/TRBV12-4	-	TRBJ1-1	CASSFSGPEAFF	TGTGCCAGCAGTTTTTCCGGCCCTGAAGCTTTCTTT
many	TRBV12-3/TRBV12-4	-	TRBJ2-1	CASSPGRRANNEQFF	TGTGCCAGCAGCCCTGGTAGGCGGGCCAACAATGAGCAGTTCTTC
many	TRBV7-2	TRBD2	TRBJ2-1	CASSLDRGRVYEQFF	TGTGCCAGCAGCTTAGACCGCGGGAGGGTTTATGAGCAGTTCTTC
-	TRBV5-1	-	TRBJ2-7	CASSLKKGGHSDTYEQYF	TGCGCCAGCAGCTTGAAGAAAGGAGGACACTCAGATACTTACGAGCAGTACTTC
many	TRBV7-8	TRBD2	TRBJ2-7	CASSLTSGRTYEQYF	TGTGCCAGCAGCTTAACGAGCGGGAGGACCTACGAGCAGTACTTC
many	TRBV2	-	TRBJ2-3	CASRAGPLKYTQYF	TGTGCCAGCAGAGCAGGACCGCTAAAGTATACGCAGTATTTT
few	TRBV6-6	TRBD1	TRBJ1-1	CASSYPTGANTEAFF	TGTGCCAGCAGTTACCCAACAGGGGCGAACACTGAAGCTTTCTTT
-	TRBV2	-	TRBJ2-1	CASSEFAGISYNEQFF	TGTGCCAGCAGTGAATTTGCGGGTATCTCCTACAATGAGCAGTTCTTC
-	TRBV5-1	-	TRBJ1-1	CASSLDTNTEAFF	TGCGCCAGCAGCTTGGACACCAACACTGAAGCTTTCTTT
many	TRBV6-6	-	TRBJ2-7	CASTYREKQYF	TGTGCCAGCACCTACCGGGAGAAGCAGTACTTC
-	TRBV12-3/TRBV12-4	-	TRBJ2-7	CASRGDGLEQYF	TGTGCCAGCAGGGGGGACGGGCTCGAGCAGTACTTC
many	TRBV19	-	TRBJ2-2	CASSIGTDTGELFF	TGTGCCAGTAGTATAGGGACGGACACCGGGGAGCTGTTTTTT
many	TRBV5-6	TRBD1	TRBJ1-3	CASSLAGQGSGNTIYF	TGTGCCAGCAGCTTGGCCGGACAGGGCTCTGGAAACACCATATATTTT
few	TRBV4-3	-	TRBJ2-2	CASSQEIITGELFF	TGCGCCAGCAGCCAAGAGATTATCACCGGGGAGCTGTTTTTT
many	TRBV7-8	TRBD2	TRBJ2-7	CASSMREGRNEQYF	TGTGCCAGCAGCATGCGGGAGGGCCGGAACGAGCAGTACTTC
-	TRBV5-1	-	TRBJ2-1	CASSFSPHRYNEQFF	TGCGCCAGCAGCTTCTCCCCACATCGGTACAATGAGCAGTTCTTC
many	TRBV4-2	-	TRBJ2-7	CASSLPAEGEQYF	TGTGCCAGCAGCCTACCCGCGGAGGGGGAGCAGTACTTC
few	TRBV9	-	TRBJ2-3	CASSVARADTQYF	TGTGCCAGCAGCGTAGCCAGGGCAGATACGCAGTATTTT
few	TRBV29-1	-	TRBJ1-1	CSDGEVSAFF	TGCAGCGATGGAGAGGTTAGTGCTTTCTTT
many	TRBV14	-	TRBJ2-3	CASSQSGAATQYF	TGTGCCAGCAGCCAATCCGGAGCGGCTACGCAGTATTTT
few	TRBV19	-	TRBJ2-1	CASSNREMGRPTNEQFF	TGTGCCAGTAGTAACCGGGAGATGGGGCGTCCAACCAATGAGCAGTTCTTC
-	TRBV28	-	TRBJ2-2	CASSLHAGNTGELFF	TGTGCCAGCAGTTTACATGCTGGGAACACCGGGGAGCTGTTTTTT
-	TRBV7-2	-	TRBJ2-1	CASSLGGGNEQFF	TGTGCCAGCAGCTTAGGGGGAGGCAATGAGCAGTTCTTC
many	TRBV4-3	TRBD2	TRBJ2-1	CASSRWLAGGARFFIDEQFF	TGCGCCAGCAGCCGATGGCTAGCGGGAGGAGCAAGGTTCTTCATTGATGAGCAGTTCTTC
many	TRBV27	TRBD1	TRBJ2-3	CASQLRGRTDTQYF	TGTGCCAGCCAATTAAGGGGGCGGACAGATACGCAGTATTTT
many	TRBV10-3	-	TRBJ2-3	CAISPVQGVTDTQYF	TGTGCCATCAGTCCGGTACAGGGAGTCACAGATACGCAGTATTTT
-	TRBV10-2	TRBD2	TRBJ2-1	CASSYSGIAVNEQFF	TGCGCCAGCAGCTATAGCGGGATTGCGGTTAATGAGCAGTTCTTC
many	TRBV7-9	-	TRBJ2-3	CASSLRGQTSTDTQYF	TGTGCCAGCAGCTTACGAGGGCAAACTAGCACAGATACGCAGTATTTT
many	TRBV30	TRBD2	TRBJ2-7	CAWKEKGLAAYEQYF	TGTGCCTGGAAAGAAAAGGGGCTAGCGGCTTACGAGCAGTACTTC
few	TRBV7-3	TRBD2	TRBJ2-1	CASSKAGDNEQFF	TGTGCCAGCAGCAAAGCGGGAGACAATGAGCAGTTCTTC
few	TRBV12-3/TRBV12-4	TRBD2	TRBJ2-7	CASSTPGLAGGPVLSEQYF	TGTGCCAGCAGTACACCGGGACTAGCGGGAGGGCCCGTTTTATCCGAGCAGTACTTC
many	TRBV7-3	TRBD2	TRBJ2-2	CASSSGTRTGELFF	TGTGCCAGCAGCTCCGGGACTAGAACCGGGGAGCTGTTTTTT
many	TRBV11-3	-	TRBJ1-1	CASSLRPSWLDEAFF	TGTGCCAGCAGCCTCAGACCGAGTTGGTTGGATGAAGCTTTCTTT
many	TRBV20-1	TRBD2	TRBJ2-7	CSARATSGNYEQYF	TGCAGTGCCCGAGCGACTAGCGGAAACTACGAGCAGTACTTC
many	TRBV9	-	TRBJ2-1	CASSVGRRRDNEQFF	TGTGCCAGCAGCGTAGGTCGGAGACGAGACAATGAGCAGTTCTTC
many	TRBV4-3	-	TRBJ1-1	CASSQARGRTEAFF	TGCGCCAGCAGCCAAGCCAGGGGAAGAACTGAAGCTTTCTTT
-	TRBV30	TRBD2	TRBJ2-1	CAWSLGLADSEEQFF	TGTGCCTGGAGCCTAGGACTAGCGGACTCGGAAGAGCAGTTCTTC
-	TRBV7-8	-	TRBJ1-2	CASSLAGRDGYTF	TGTGCCAGCAGCTTAGCAGGCAGGGATGGCTACACCTTC
few	TRBV20-1	-	TRBJ1-1	CSAREQGDTEAFF	TGCAGTGCTAGAGAACAGGGAGACACTGAAGCTTTCTTT
many	TRBV7-8	-	TRBJ2-2	CASSSVRGAGEELFF	TGTGCCAGCAGCTCCGTCCGTGGAGCAGGAGAGGAGCTGTTTTTT